Presented here are 29 T cell receptor beta chains from one specimen sequenced in a study of T cell changes during pregnancy in multiple sclerosis (dated by TCRdb to the late 2010s). Library prep was done by the immunoSEQ multiplex PCR assay. Entries here come from immuneACCESS through TCRdb and include only in-frame sequences with V and J called. Some clones fail to appear in such tables; in the studies checked, an unresolved V gene covers under half of the shortfall, and the cause of the remainder is unknown. The sample table contains about 61,000 clones; only one count was recorded for 75% to 90% of them. The ten largest clones take up 0.89% of the sample. Sequencing was performed on peripheral blood, taken in the first trimester of pregnancy. The source of these receptors is a female donor in good health, enrolled as a control in a pregnancy study.

The genes are TRBV7-3 and TRBJ2-2; 7 nucleotides match TRBD1. The CDR3 extends over 14 amino acids. The V and J ends lost 3 bases and 6 bases, in that order; junction bases with no gene match: 4. Germline CDR1 SGHTA, CDR2 FQGTGA. This CDR3 is CASSFVQGPGELFF. In DNA form, the CDR3 reads TGTGCCAGCAGCTTTGTACAGGGGCCCGGGGAGCTGTTTTTT.

This sequence joins TRBV11-1 and TRBJ2-2, with unresolved D. V dropped 5 bases and J dropped 4 bases, with 11 bases sitting between them. CDR3 length equals 14 residues. Germline CDR1 and CDR2: SGHAT and FQDESV (reference sequence). DNA for the CDR3: TGTGCCAGCAGCGCAGTCCTGGCCACCGGGGAGCTGTTTTTT. Translated: CASSAVLATGELFF.

The gene calls are TRBV5-4 and TRBJ2-5; TRBD2 aligns across 11 bases. V shed 0 bases and J 5 bases; nucleotides not matched to a gene: 3. This CDR3 region has 15 residues. Germline V gene sequence: CDR1 SGHNT, CDR2 YYREEE (reference sequence). CDR3 in amino acids: CASSLAASGGETQYF. DNA of the CDR3: TGTGCCAGCAGCTTGGCGGCTAGCGGGGGGGAGACCCAGTACTTC.

The V gene is TRBV14, the J gene TRBJ1-1, with D unresolved. With 0 bases removed from V and 0 bases from J, the gap between germline ends came to 14 bases. The V gene's germline CDR1 is SGHDN and CDR2 FVKESK. The length of the CDR3 is 17 residues. This chain's CDR3 is CASSQDRVEVVNTEAFF. CDR3 coding DNA: TGTGCCAGCAGCCAAGATCGAGTGGAGGTTGTGAACACTGAAGCTTTCTTT.

The table lists this clone with a count of one. The chain links TRBV7-8 to TRBJ1-5; 7 nucleotides agree with TRBD1. Looked up from germline, CDR1 is SGHVS and CDR2 is FQNEAQ. V shed 4 bases and J 6 bases; nucleotides not matched to a gene: 9. The CDR3 is 15 amino acids. DNA for the CDR3: TGTGCCAGCAGCTCTCTACAGGGGTCGGCTCAGCCCCAGCATTTT. The encoded protein is CASSSLQGSAQPQHF.

Details on this clone: The identical CDR3 is also encoded by other nucleotide sequences in the sample. V usage is TRBV5-4 and J usage is TRBJ1-2; 9 bases line up with TRBD1. V lost 4 bases and J lost 8; bases outside the gene matches: 3. The CDR3 loop spans 12 amino acids. Germline CDR1 SGHNT, CDR2 YYREEE (reference sequence). CDR3: CASSRTGEGYTF. The CDR3 DNA is TGTGCCAGCAGCCGGACAGGGGAAGGCTACACCTTC.

The chain couples TRBV30 to TRBJ1-3; 8 bases are shared with TRBD1. The CDR3 has 15 residues. After removal of 5 bases from V and 4 bases from J, the junction contained 10 bases not matched to a gene. The V gene's germline CDR1 is GTSNPN and CDR2 SVGIG (reference sequence). CDR3 amino acids: CAWCFQGAAGNTIYF. CDR3 nucleotide sequence: TGTGCCTGGTGCTTCCAGGGGGCAGCCGGAAACACCATATATTTT.

This clone was seen once. The J gene is TRBJ2-2, the V gene TRBV19; maybe TRBD1 (6 bases). Germline V gene lookup returns CDR1 LNHDA and CDR2 SQIVND (reference sequence). The CDR3 length is 15 residues. V was shortened by 3 bases and J by 7 bases, with 15 bases between the two germline ends. The CDR3 sequence: CASSIGRAGDGELFF. CDR3 coding DNA: TGTGCCAGTAGTATCGGGCGGGCAGGGGACGGGGAGCTGTTTTTT.

The chain has TRBV6-5 and TRBJ1-5; 8 bases agree with TRBD1. The germline V gene has CDR1 MNHEY and CDR2 SVGAGI. V was clipped by 5 bases and J by 6 bases; unmatched bases: 9. The CDR3 contains 15 residues. In DNA, the CDR3 is TGTGCCAGCAGTCCCCTGGACAGGGTATCTCAGCCCCAGCATTTT. Encoded protein: CASSPLDRVSQPQHF.

The chain employs TRBV6-6 and TRBJ2-3; D may be TRBD2 (6 bases). CDR3 length equals 14 residues. The V gene's germline CDR1 is MNHNY and CDR2 SVGAGI (reference sequence). Trimming shortened V by 6 bases and J by 2 bases, and 12 bases separated the two germline ends. The CDR3 sequence: CASRRGAITDTQYF. Written as DNA, the CDR3 is TGTGCCAGCAGGCGCGGGGCCATCACAGATACGCAGTATTTT.

Written as DNA, the CDR3 is TGTGCCAGCAGCTTAGGGGCCCAGATTGCAACTAATGAAAAACTGTTTTTT. Translation gives CASSLGAQIATNEKLFF. The V call is TRBV11-3, the J call TRBJ1-4, with D uncertain. CDR1 and CDR2 (germline): SGHNT, YENEEA. The CDR3 totals 17 residues. Trimming removed 1 base at V and 0 bases at J, with 12 bases between.

V and J are TRBV7-6 and TRBJ2-7; the D gene is possibly TRBD2 (5 bases). V gave up 3 bases and J gave up 6 bases, with 6 bases separating them. Per germline, CDR1 SGHVS and CDR2 FNYEAQ. This CDR3 has 11 residues. CDR3 in amino acids: CASSFGVEQYF. The CDR3 DNA sequence: TGTGCCAGCAGCTTCGGGGTCGAGCAGTACTTC. The whole variable domain, remainder taken from reference TRBV7-6 and TRBJ2-7, is GAGVSQSPRYKVTKRGQDVALRCDPISGHVSLYWYRQALGQGPEFLTYFNYEAQQDKSGLPNDRFSAERPEGSISTLTIQRTEQRDSAMYRCASSFGVEQYFGPGTRLTVT.

This sequence joins TRBV30 and TRBJ2-3; TRBD1 matches at 11 bases. This CDR3 is built from 15 residues. The germline CDR1 and CDR2 sequences are GTSNPN and SVGIG (reference sequence). Trimming took 4 bases from V and 4 from J; bases not matched to a gene: 7. The CDR3: CAWTGTGGGADTQYF. As DNA, the CDR3 is TGTGCCTGGACCGGGACAGGGGGTGGTGCAGATACGCAGTATTTT. The variable domain in full, completed from reference TRBV30 and TRBJ2-3, reads SQTIHQWPATLVQPVGSPLSLECTVEGTSNPNLYWYRQAAGRGLQLLFYSVGIGQISSEVPQNLSASRPQDRQFILSSKKLLLSDSGFYLCAWTGTGGGADTQYFGPGTRLTVL.

The V and J genes are TRBV29-1 and TRBJ1-2; TRBD1 is a possible D gene (5 bases). Germline assignment: CDR1 SQVTM and CDR2 ANQGSEA. The V end was cut by 8 bases, the J end by 0 bases, with 19 bases between. CDR3 length: 15 residues. Here the CDR3 DNA reads TGCAGCACTCAGCGGGACGCCCACTCTAACTATGGCTACACCTTC. This codes for CSTQRDAHSNYGYTF. The full variable domain, rest sourced from reference TRBV29-1 and TRBJ1-2, is SAVISQKPSRDICQRGTSLTIQCQVDSQVTMMFWYRQQPGQSLTLIATANQGSEATYESGFVIDKFPISRPNLTFSTLTVSNMSPEDSSIYLCSTQRDAHSNYGYTFGSGTRLTVV.

The CDR3 region has the DNA TGTGCCAGCAGTCCCCCATTTGCGGGCCCTGCGAACACCGGGGAGCTGTTTTTT. Translated, it gives CASSPPFAGPANTGELFF. The chain employs TRBV27 and TRBJ2-2, with D maybe TRBD2 (5 bases). Deletions cut 5 bases from V and 0 bases from J, with 19 bases between. The CDR3 is made up of 18 amino acids. Germline V gene data show CDR1 as MNHEY and CDR2 as SMNVEV (reference sequence).

In its sample, this clone was seen a few times. This chain connects TRBV19 to TRBJ1-5; weak D call: TRBD1 (5 bases). CDR1 is LNHDA, CDR2 SQIVND, per germline (reference sequence). The CDR3 totals 16 residues. Trimming removed 3 bases from V and 0 bases from J, with 12 bases in between. CDR3 in DNA: TGTGCCAGTAGTATTGGGGGACTTTATAGCAATCAGCCCCAGCATTTT. Translating it yields CASSIGGLYSNQPQHF.

This clone has only one observation. V gene TRBV7-9 combines with J gene TRBJ1-2; 10 nucleotides line up with TRBD1. Germline V gene lookup returns CDR1 SEHNR and CDR2 FQNEAQ (reference sequence). The CDR3 spans 15 residues. V lost 7 bases, J lost 4 bases, and 9 bases stayed unmatched. This chain's CDR3 is CASTKTDRGGYGYTF. The CDR3 DNA follows: TGTGCCAGCACTAAGACGGACAGGGGGGGCTATGGCTACACCTTC.

The V call is TRBV18, the J call TRBJ1-3; no reliable D call. V shed 5 bases and J shed 1 base, with 15 bases lying between them. Germline loops: CDR1 KGHSH, CDR2 LQKENI. The CDR3 consists of 16 residues. CDR3 sequence reads: CASSREFTASGNTIYF. The CDR3 bases are TGTGCCAGCTCAAGGGAGTTTACAGCTTCTGGAAACACCATATATTTT.

V usage is TRBV25-1 and J usage is TRBJ1-2; tentatively, D is TRBD1 (5 bases). Germline CDR1 reads MGHDK; CDR2 reads SYGVNS. The CDR3 covers 14 residues. V shed 3 bases and J shed 5 bases, with 13 bases lying between them. Here the CDR3 reads CASSEWGVRYGYTF. The CDR3 DNA reads TGTGCCAGCAGTGAGTGGGGCGTACGGTATGGCTACACCTTC.

This rearrangement joins TRBV19 to TRBJ2-2; 8 bases map to TRBD1. The germline V gene has CDR1 LNHDA and CDR2 SQIVND (reference sequence). With 7 bases clipped from V and 5 bases from J, the junction kept 12 bases outside the gene matches. The CDR3 loop spans 16 amino acids. CDR3 region: CASTPWTGSETGELFF. As DNA, the CDR3 is TGTGCCAGTACCCCATGGACAGGGTCAGAAACCGGGGAGCTGTTTTTT.

The rearrangement links TRBV14 to TRBJ2-2, with D perhaps TRBD2 (5 bases). Looked up from germline, CDR1 is SGHDN and CDR2 is FVKESK. The CDR3 covers 15 residues. V was clipped by 4 bases and J by 5 bases, with 14 bases between them. CDR3 loop: CASSPGVATTGELFF. The CDR3 bases are TGTGCCAGCAGCCCCGGGGTAGCGACAACCGGGGAGCTGTTTTTT. Full variable domain (remainder filled in from reference TRBV14 and TRBJ2-2): EAGVTQFPSHSVIEKGQTVTLRCDPISGHDNLYWYRRVMGKEIKFLLHFVKESKQDESGMPNNRFLAERTGGTYSTLKVQPAELEDSGVYFCASSPGVATTGELFFGEGSRLTVL.

The chain joins TRBV4-3 to TRBJ1-5; D is unresolved. Trimming cost V 1 base and J 0 bases, with 7 bases left between them. Looked up from germline, CDR1 is LGHNA and CDR2 is YSLEER. This CDR3 comprises 15 residues. The CDR3 loop reads CASSQGVLSNQPQHF. The CDR3 DNA follows: TGCGCCAGCAGCCAAGGAGTCCTTAGCAATCAGCCCCAGCATTTT.

The rearrangement joins TRBV13 to TRBJ2-7; possibly TRBD2 for D (6 bases). The CDR3 extends over 15 amino acids. The ends were cut back, 6 bases at V and 7 bases at J, with 22 bases in the middle. Per the germline V gene, CDR1 is PRHDT and CDR2 is FYEKMQ (reference sequence). CDR3 nucleotide sequence: TGTGCCAGCAGTTTTACCGGGACGGAGGGCCGGGAGCAGTACTTC. It codes for CASSFTGTEGREQYF.

The V call is TRBV6-5, the J call TRBJ2-1; 8 bases agree with TRBD1. CDR3 size: 13 residues. V shed 6 bases and J 4 bases; nucleotides not matched to a gene: 2. Germline assignment: CDR1 MNHEY and CDR2 SVGAGI. The CDR3 region has the DNA TGTGCCAGCAGCCGGGACAGGTACAATGAGCAGTTCTTC. Translated, it gives CASSRDRYNEQFF.

The chain links TRBV7-9 to TRBJ1-6; a weak D match, TRBD1 (5 bases). V lost 4 bases and J lost 8, with 6 bases in between. The germline gives CDR1 SEHNR, CDR2 FQNEAQ (reference sequence). The CDR3 is made up of 12 amino acids. The CDR3 spells CASSSQDSPLHF. The CDR3, as DNA: TGTGCCAGCAGCTCACAGGATTCACCCCTCCACTTT.

The gene calls are TRBV13 and TRBJ1-1; D not certain. Germline V gene sequence: CDR1 PRHDT, CDR2 FYEKMQ (reference sequence). The V end was cut by 5 bases, the J end by 1 base, with 8 bases between. The CDR3 has 13 residues. DNA for the CDR3: TGTGCCAGCAGCGACATTGCGAACACTGAAGCTTTCTTT. This sequence encodes CASSDIANTEAFF.

The chain carries TRBV4-2 and TRBJ1-1, with D perhaps TRBD1 (6 bases). Germline CDR1 and CDR2: LGHNA and YNFKEQ. V was pared by 0 bases and J by 4 bases, with 15 bases between. CDR3 length: 16 residues. CDR3 nucleotide sequence: TGTGCCAGCAGCCAAGATTGGGGGCAGAGGGGCACTGAAGCTTTCTTT. Protein: CASSQDWGQRGTEAFF.

This clone appeared a few times. The chain joins TRBV21-1 to TRBJ2-1; the D call of TRBD2 is as the table states it, not checked on the DNA. TRBV21-1 is a known pseudogene. The CDR3 has 10 amino acids. The CDR3 here is CATFHNEQFF. The CDR3 bases are TGTGCCACCTTTCACAATGAGCAGTTCTTC.

The chain recombines TRBV7-9 with TRBJ2-1; 10 bases line up with TRBD2. This CDR3 is 15 amino acids long. Trimming cost V 4 bases and J 7 bases; bases outside gene matches: 7. Per the germline V gene, CDR1 is SEHNR and CDR2 is FQNEAQ (reference sequence). The CDR3 loop reads CASSWSGGVGNEQFF. The CDR3 nucleotides are TGTGCCAGCAGCTGGAGCGGGGGGGTAGGAAATGAGCAGTTCTTC.